Listed below are T cell receptor beta chains from one sample, sequenced in a study of T cell repertoires in cytomegalovirus infection. From the reads, TCRdb called clonotypes with MiXCR, one entry per CDR3 protein. The sample contains under 350,000 distinct CDR3 sequences, around a tenth of which appear only once. The sample comprised PBMCs. Receptors were obtained from a human donor in good health (CMV status not recorded). Some clones in this sample may be carry-over from other donors' samples. Each CDR3 is given with its conserved first and last residue. D genes are given only for firm matches. Clone size is not always given. Where it is, it says once, few, many or a class for expanded clones.

V gene: TRBV20-1
J gene: TRBJ2-2
clone size: .
D gene: TRBD2
CDR3 protein: CSARRLAGGHTGELFF
CDR3 DNA: TGCAGTGCTCGGAGACTAGCGGGAGGTCACACCGGGGAGCTGTTTTTT

V gene: TRBV4-2
J gene: TRBJ2-1
clone size: many
D gene: TRBD2
CDR3 protein: CASSTAGGPPEQFF
CDR3 DNA: TGTGCCAGCAGTACCGCGGGGGGCCCTCCAGAGCAGTTCTTC

V gene: TRBV6-2/TRBV6-3
J gene: TRBJ2-7
clone size: .
D gene: .
CDR3 protein: CASSYSGSSSYEQYF
CDR3 DNA: TGTGCCAGCAGTTACTCTGGTAGCAGCTCCTACGAGCAGTACTTC

V gene: TRBV24-1
J gene: TRBJ2-2
clone size: .
D gene: TRBD1
CDR3 protein: CATSDLTGASTGELFF
CDR3 DNA: TGTGCCACCAGTGATTTAACAGGGGCTTCCACCGGGGAGCTGTTTTTT

V gene: TRBV7-9
J gene: TRBJ2-7
clone size: few
D gene: TRBD2
CDR3 protein: CASHGGTYEQYF
CDR3 DNA: TGTGCCAGCCACGGGGGGACCTACGAGCAGTACTTC

V gene: TRBV11-2
J gene: TRBJ2-5
clone size: few
D gene: .
CDR3 protein: CASSLDLRAQETQYF
CDR3 DNA: TGTGCCAGCAGCTTAGATCTACGGGCCCAAGAGACCCAGTACTTC

V gene: TRBV20-1
J gene: TRBJ2-1
clone size: many
D gene: .
CDR3 protein: CSARWWRSYNEQFF
CDR3 DNA: TGCAGTGCTAGATGGTGGAGGTCCTACAATGAGCAGTTCTTC

V gene: TRBV7-2
J gene: TRBJ2-7
clone size: many
D gene: .
CDR3 protein: CASSLPTAYEQYF
CDR3 DNA: TGTGCCAGCAGCCTCCCCACCGCCTACGAGCAGTACTTC

V gene: TRBV6-1
J gene: TRBJ1-1
clone size: many
D gene: .
CDR3 protein: CASSEVAGYLNTEAFF
CDR3 DNA: TGTGCCAGCAGTGAAGTGGCAGGGTACCTCAACACTGAAGCTTTCTTT

V gene: TRBV27
J gene: TRBJ1-2
clone size: .
D gene: TRBD1
CDR3 protein: CASSLLGGQDYGYTF
CDR3 DNA: TGTGCCAGCAGTTTATTAGGGGGACAGGACTATGGCTACACCTTC

V gene: TRBV15
J gene: TRBJ2-7
clone size: many
D gene: .
CDR3 protein: CATSRSPKGGRDTLYEQYF
CDR3 DNA: TGTGCCACCAGCAGATCGCCGAAAGGGGGACGGGACACTCTCTACGAGCAGTACTTC

V gene: TRBV7-9
J gene: TRBJ2-7
clone size: .
D gene: .
CDR3 protein: CASSPRGAGSLPFF
CDR3 DNA: TGTGCCAGCAGCCCCCGTGGGGCGGGGTCCCTTCCATTTTTC

V gene: TRBV12-3/TRBV12-4
J gene: TRBJ1-5
clone size: many
D gene: TRBD1
CDR3 protein: CASRDDRVGDQDQPQHF
CDR3 DNA: TGTGCCAGCAGAGATGACAGGGTAGGGGATCAAGATCAGCCCCAGCATTTT

V gene: TRBV7-6
J gene: TRBJ1-2
clone size: few
D gene: TRBD1
CDR3 protein: CASSPDRAAYGYTF
CDR3 DNA: TGTGCCAGCAGCCCGGACAGGGCAGCCTATGGCTACACCTTC

V gene: TRBV6-1
J gene: TRBJ2-7
clone size: many
D gene: .
CDR3 protein: CASSEVNRDEQYF
CDR3 DNA: TGTGCCAGCAGTGAAGTGAACAGGGACGAGCAGTACTTC

V gene: TRBV7-2
J gene: TRBJ2-3
clone size: .
D gene: TRBD2
CDR3 protein: CASSLGGSGGPTDTQYF
CDR3 DNA: TGTGCCAGCAGCTTAGGAGGTAGCGGGGGCCCCACAGATACGCAGTATTTT

V gene: TRBV7-2
J gene: TRBJ2-7
clone size: .
D gene: TRBD1
CDR3 protein: CASSLAQGATYEQYF
CDR3 DNA: TGTGCCAGCAGCTTAGCGCAGGGGGCCACCTACGAGCAGTACTTC

V gene: TRBV19
J gene: TRBJ2-5
clone size: many
D gene: .
CDR3 protein: CASSIREETQYF
CDR3 DNA: TGTGCCAGTAGTATACGAGAGGAGACCCAGTACTTC

V gene: TRBV11-2
J gene: TRBJ2-5
clone size: few
D gene: TRBD1
CDR3 protein: CASSLASGTGFLWETQYF
CDR3 DNA: TGTGCCAGCAGCTTGGCCTCGGGGACAGGGTTTTTATGGGAGACCCAGTACTTC

V gene: TRBV7-6
J gene: TRBJ2-1
clone size: many
D gene: .
CDR3 protein: CASSLVSSQESEQFF
CDR3 DNA: TGTGCCAGCAGCTTAGTTAGCAGCCAGGAGAGCGAGCAGTTCTTC

V gene: TRBV20-1
J gene: TRBJ1-2
clone size: .
D gene: .
CDR3 protein: CSARDWGGPNYGYTF
CDR3 DNA: TGCAGTGCTAGAGATTGGGGGGGTCCAAACTATGGCTACACCTTC

V gene: TRBV20-1
J gene: TRBJ2-5
clone size: few
D gene: .
CDR3 protein: CSAMPEETQYF
CDR3 DNA: TGCAGTGCTATGCCGGAAGAGACCCAGTACTTC

V gene: TRBV12-3/TRBV12-4
J gene: TRBJ1-1
clone size: many
D gene: .
CDR3 protein: CASSKGANTEAFF
CDR3 DNA: TGTGCCAGCAGCAAAGGGGCAAACACTGAAGCTTTCTTT